The following is a T cell receptor (beta chain) sequence with its context. This clone was observed a handful of times. Its antigen specificity is not known. Per-base qualities were not stored, and no clone one base away is much larger. The data are from a study of CD4+ T cells in melanoma (dated by TCRdb to between 2020 and 2023). With respect to the entire study: Neoantigen-specific CD4+ T cells in human melanoma were investigated in the study. The paper as a whole reports these results and caveats: Neoantigen-specific CD4+ T cells in melanoma were reported to have a range of differentiation states. Neoantigen-specific CD4+ T cells were reported to be correlated with the function of CD8+ T cells, macrophages and B cells.

Donors were patients with melanoma. Preparation of the library involved the immunoSEQ multiplex PCR assay. TCRdb stores this immuneACCESS table with in-frame sequences only. Part of the clones is absent; in the studies checked, under half of the shortfall reflects unresolved V genes, and no reason is known for the rest. This sample holds about 11,000 clones; about 72% were observed only once. Around an eighth of the sample lies in the top ten. This TCR derives from a human donor with melanoma. Sequenced input: cells from a culture (not recorded whether cultured in vitro).

The nucleotide sequence is given as TGCAGCGTCGTGACAGGGGGGGATAACTATGGCTACACCTTC. Its protein product is CSVVTGGDNYGYTF. The sequence joins TRBV29-1 to TRBJ1-2; TRBD1 aligns with 9 central bases. The CDR3, from cysteine to phenylalanine, totals 14 residues. Only the CDR3 DNA stays, 42 bases, in frame from base 1. Trimming accounts for 6 bases at V and 1 base at J, while the number of junction bases matched to no gene is 6. For CDR1 and CDR2, the germline V gene lists SQVTM and ANQGSEA.